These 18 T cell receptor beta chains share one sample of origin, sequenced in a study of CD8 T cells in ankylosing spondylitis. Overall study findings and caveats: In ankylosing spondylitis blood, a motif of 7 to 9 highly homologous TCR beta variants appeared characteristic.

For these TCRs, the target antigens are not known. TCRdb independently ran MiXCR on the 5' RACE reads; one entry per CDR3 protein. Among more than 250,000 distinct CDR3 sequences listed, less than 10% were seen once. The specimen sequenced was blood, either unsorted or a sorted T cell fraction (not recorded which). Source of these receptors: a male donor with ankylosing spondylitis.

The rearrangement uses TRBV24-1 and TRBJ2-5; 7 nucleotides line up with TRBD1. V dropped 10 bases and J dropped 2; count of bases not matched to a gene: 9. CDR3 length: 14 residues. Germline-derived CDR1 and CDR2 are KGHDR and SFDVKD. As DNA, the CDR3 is TGTGCCACAAAGACAGGGTGCAATCAAGAGACCCAGTACTTC. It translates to CATKTGCNQETQYF.

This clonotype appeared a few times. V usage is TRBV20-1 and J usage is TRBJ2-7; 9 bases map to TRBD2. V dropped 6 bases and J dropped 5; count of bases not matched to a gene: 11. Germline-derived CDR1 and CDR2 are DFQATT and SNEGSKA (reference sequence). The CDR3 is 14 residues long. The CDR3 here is CSARTGREGHEQYF. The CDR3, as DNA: TGCAGTGCCAGGACGGGGCGGGAGGGGCACGAGCAGTACTTC.

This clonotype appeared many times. CDR3 amino acids: CASSQDGAGGEDTQYF. CDR3 nucleotide sequence: TGTGCCAGCAGCCAAGATGGGGCAGGGGGGGAGGATACGCAGTATTTT. The V call is TRBV4-2, the J call TRBJ2-3; either TRBD1 or TRBD2 may fit D (7 bases each). The ends were cut back, 0 bases at V and 6 bases at J, with 16 bases in the middle. The CDR3 is 16 amino acids. Germline CDR1 and CDR2: LGHNA and YNFKEQ.

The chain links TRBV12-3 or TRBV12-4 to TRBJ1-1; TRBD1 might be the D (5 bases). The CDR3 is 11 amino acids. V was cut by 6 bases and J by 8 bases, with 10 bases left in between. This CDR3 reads CASSWGVEAFF. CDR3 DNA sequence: TGTGCCAGCAGCTGGGGGGTCGAAGCTTTCTTT.

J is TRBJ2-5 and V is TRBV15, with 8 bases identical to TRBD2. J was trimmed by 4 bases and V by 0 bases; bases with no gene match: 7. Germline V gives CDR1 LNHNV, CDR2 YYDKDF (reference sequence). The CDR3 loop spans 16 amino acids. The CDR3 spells CATSRDGREGRETQYF. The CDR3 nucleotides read TGTGCCACCAGCAGAGATGGACGGGAGGGCAGAGAGACCCAGTACTTC.

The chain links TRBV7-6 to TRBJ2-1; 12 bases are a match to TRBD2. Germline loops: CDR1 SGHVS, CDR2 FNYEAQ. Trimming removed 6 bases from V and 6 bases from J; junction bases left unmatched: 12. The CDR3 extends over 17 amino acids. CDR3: CASSRRRASGRGNEQFF. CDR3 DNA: TGTGCCAGCAGTCGAAGGCGGGCTAGCGGGAGGGGCAATGAGCAGTTCTTC.

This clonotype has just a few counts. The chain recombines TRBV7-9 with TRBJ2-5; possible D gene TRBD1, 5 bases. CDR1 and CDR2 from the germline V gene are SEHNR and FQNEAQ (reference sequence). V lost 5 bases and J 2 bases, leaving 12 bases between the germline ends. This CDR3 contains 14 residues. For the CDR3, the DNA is TGTGCCAGCAGCCACAGGAGTCAACAAGAGACCCAGTACTTC. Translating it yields CASSHRSQQETQYF. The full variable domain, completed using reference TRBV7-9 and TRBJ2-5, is DTGVSQNPRHKITKRGQNVTFRCDPISEHNRLYWYRQTLGQGPEFLTYFQNEAQLEKSRLLSDRFSAERPKGSFSTLEIQRTEQGDSAMYLCASSHRSQQETQYFGPGTRLLVL.

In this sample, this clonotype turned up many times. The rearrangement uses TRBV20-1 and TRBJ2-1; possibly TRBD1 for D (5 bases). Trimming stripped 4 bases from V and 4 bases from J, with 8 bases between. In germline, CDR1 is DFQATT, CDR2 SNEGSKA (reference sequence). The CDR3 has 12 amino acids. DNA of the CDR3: TGCAGTGCTAACAGGCGTTACAATGAGCAGTTCTTC. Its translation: CSANRRYNEQFF.

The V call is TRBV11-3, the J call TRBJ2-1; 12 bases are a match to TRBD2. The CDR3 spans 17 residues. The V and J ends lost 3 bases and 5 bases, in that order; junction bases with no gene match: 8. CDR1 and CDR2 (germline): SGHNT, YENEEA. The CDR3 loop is CASSLRTSGILHNEQFF. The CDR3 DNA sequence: TGTGCCAGCAGCTTGAGGACTAGCGGGATTCTCCACAATGAGCAGTTCTTC.

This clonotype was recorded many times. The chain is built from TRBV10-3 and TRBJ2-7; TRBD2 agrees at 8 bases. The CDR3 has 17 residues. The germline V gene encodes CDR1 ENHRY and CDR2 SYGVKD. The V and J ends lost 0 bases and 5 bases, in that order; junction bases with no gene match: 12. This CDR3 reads CAISESFGGLVRDEQYF. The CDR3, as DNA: TGTGCCATCAGTGAGTCGTTTGGGGGACTAGTACGCGACGAGCAGTACTTC.

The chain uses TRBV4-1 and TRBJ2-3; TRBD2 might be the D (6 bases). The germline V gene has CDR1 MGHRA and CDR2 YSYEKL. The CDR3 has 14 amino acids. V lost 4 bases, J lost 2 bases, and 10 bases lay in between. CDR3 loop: CASSLPSDTDTQYF. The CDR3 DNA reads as TGCGCCAGCAGCCTCCCTAGCGACACAGATACGCAGTATTTT.

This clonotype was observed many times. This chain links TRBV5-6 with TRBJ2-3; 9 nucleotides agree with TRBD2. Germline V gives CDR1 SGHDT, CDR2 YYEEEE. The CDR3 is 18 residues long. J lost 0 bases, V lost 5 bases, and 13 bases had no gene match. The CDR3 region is CASRPVVSGSGSTDTQYF. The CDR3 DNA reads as TGTGCCAGCAGACCCGTAGTTAGCGGGAGCGGAAGCACAGATACGCAGTATTTT.

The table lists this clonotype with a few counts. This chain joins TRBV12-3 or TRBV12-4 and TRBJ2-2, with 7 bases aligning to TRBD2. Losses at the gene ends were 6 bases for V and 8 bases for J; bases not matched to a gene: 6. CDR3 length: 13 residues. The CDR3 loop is CASRLTSAGELFF. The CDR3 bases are TGTGCCAGCAGGTTAACTAGCGCTGGGGAGCTGTTTTTT.

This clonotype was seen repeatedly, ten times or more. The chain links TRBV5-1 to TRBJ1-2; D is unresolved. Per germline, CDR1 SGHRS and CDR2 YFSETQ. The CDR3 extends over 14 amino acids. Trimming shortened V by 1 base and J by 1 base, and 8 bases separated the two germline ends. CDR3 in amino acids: CASSLNPYNYGYTF. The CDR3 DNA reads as TGCGCCAGCAGCTTGAACCCATATAACTATGGCTACACCTTC.

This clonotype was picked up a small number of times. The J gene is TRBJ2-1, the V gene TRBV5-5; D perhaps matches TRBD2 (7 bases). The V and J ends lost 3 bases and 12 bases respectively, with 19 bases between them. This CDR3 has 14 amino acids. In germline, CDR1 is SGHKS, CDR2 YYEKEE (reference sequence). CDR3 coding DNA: TGTGCCAGCAGCTCACCCAGCGGGGTAGGGGGGCAGTTCTTC. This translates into CASSSPSGVGGQFF.

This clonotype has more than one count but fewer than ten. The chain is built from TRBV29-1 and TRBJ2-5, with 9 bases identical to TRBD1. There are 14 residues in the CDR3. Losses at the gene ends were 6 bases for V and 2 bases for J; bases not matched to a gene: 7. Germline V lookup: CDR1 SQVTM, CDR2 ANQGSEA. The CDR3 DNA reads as TGCAGCGTAGAGGACAGGGGACCTCAAGAGACCCAGTACTTC. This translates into CSVEDRGPQETQYF.

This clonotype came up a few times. This CDR3 reads CASSRDRVDYEQYF. CDR3 DNA: TGTGCCAGTAGCAGGGACAGGGTCGACTACGAGCAGTACTTC. The chain is built from TRBV19 and TRBJ2-7, with 9 bases fitting TRBD1. This CDR3 is built from 14 residues. With V trimmed by 6 bases and J by 3 bases, 6 bases remained unmatched. The germline CDR1 and CDR2 sequences are LNHDA and SQIVND (reference sequence).

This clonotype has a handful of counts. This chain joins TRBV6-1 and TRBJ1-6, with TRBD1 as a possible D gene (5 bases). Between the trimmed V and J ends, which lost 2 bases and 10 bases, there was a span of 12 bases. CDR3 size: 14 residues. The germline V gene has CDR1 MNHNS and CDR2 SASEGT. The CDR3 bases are TGTGCCAGCAGTGAATCGCAGGGCGGGTCACCCCTCCACTTT. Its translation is CASSESQGGSPLHF.